The subject of this entry is one T cell receptor (beta chain). The germline gene is not matched at one end of the junction; a read error may be the cause. The PCR made use of 60 Vbeta and 13 Jbeta primers. Here immunoSEQ multiplex PCR was the method, and the copy in TCRdb shows in-frame clones only, minus some. The table lists approximately 69,000 clones, over 50% of them singletons. Germline V lookup: CDR1 SGHKS, CDR2 YYEKEE (reference sequence). This CDR3 contains 14 residues. The data originate from a study of cytomegalovirus exposure and HLA in healthy donors. The sequencing sample was made of PBMCs. The chain employs TRBV5-5 and TRBJ1-5; 7 bases line up with TRBD1. The origin of this receptor is a man aged 35 to 55 in good health and CMV-seropositive. The CDR3: CASSTTGRGQLQHF. Written as DNA, the CDR3 is TGTGCCAGCAGCACGACAGGGAGAGGTCAGCTCCAGCATTTT.